The clone carrying this T cell receptor (beta chain) was recorded once. This record comes from a study of technical replicates of blood from four donors. Assay used: immunoSEQ multiplex PCR; TCRdb lists only in-frame clones, some missing. The sample has 55,000 to 80,000 clones, approximately 92% seen once; the top ten hold over 0.35%. Trimming left V 4 bases short and J 6 bases short, with 9 bases between. The CDR3 consists of 12 residues. Germline-derived CDR1 and CDR2 are MNHNS and SASEGT. Sequencing was carried out using T cells isolated from PBMCs. This receptor was taken from a human donor in good health. The genes are TRBV6-1 and TRBJ1-1; tentative D call: TRBD1 (5 bases). The CDR3 protein is CASSVPGPEAFF. The CDR3 DNA follows: TGTGCCAGCAGTGTCCCAGGGCCTGAAGCTTTCTTT.